The next 14 T cell receptor beta chains were all read from a single sample in a study of control samples from healthy donors and cancer patients. The table came from immunoSEQ multiplex PCR; TCRdb's copy has only in-frame clones and leaves some out. The sample holds roughly 120,000 clones, over 75% seen once. Sequenced: PBMCs. Receptors were obtained from a woman aged 55-69 years with lung cancer.

This chain links TRBV5-1 with TRBJ2-7, with TRBD1 matching 10 bases. From germline, CDR1 is SGHRS and CDR2 YFSETQ. Germline trimming cut 3 bases from V and 1 base from J; bases unmatched to any gene: 10. The CDR3 is made up of 17 amino acids. CDR3 protein: CASSWGTRDRGSYEQYF. In nucleotides, the CDR3 is TGCGCCAGCAGCTGGGGGACTCGGGACAGGGGTTCCTACGAGCAGTACTTC.

The chain links TRBV5-1 to TRBJ2-3, with TRBD1 matching 8 bases. The ends lost 3 bases at V and 4 bases at J; junction bases unmatched: 4. Looked up from germline, CDR1 is SGHRS and CDR2 is YFSETQ. The CDR3 is 14 amino acids. CDR3 loop: CASSYPQGADTQYF. The CDR3 DNA is TGCGCCAGCAGCTATCCACAGGGGGCAGATACGCAGTATTTT.

This clone came up a few times. V gene TRBV27 combines with J gene TRBJ2-6; TRBD2 agrees at 8 bases. V was clipped by 5 bases and J by 2 bases; unmatched bases: 11. Germline loops: CDR1 MNHEY, CDR2 SMNVEV (reference sequence). The CDR3 is 18 residues long. Here the CDR3 DNA reads TGTGCCAGCAGTCCACGGGGGGGACGATTTGCTGGGGCCAACGTCCTGACTTTC. Its translation is CASSPRGGRFAGANVLTF.

The genes are TRBV2 and TRBJ2-1, with no clear D. Germline V gene data show CDR1 as SNHLY and CDR2 as FYNNEI. The V and J ends lost 7 bases and 2 bases respectively, with 12 bases between them. The CDR3 runs 14 residues. The CDR3 here is CASITDSTYNEQFF. CDR3 DNA: TGTGCCAGCATAACAGATAGTACCTACAATGAGCAGTTCTTC.

This clone was seen more than once but under ten times. The chain is built from TRBV11-1 and TRBJ1-2; D is possibly TRBD1 (5 bases). The CDR3 has 14 residues. The ends were cut back, 5 bases at V and 5 bases at J, with 15 bases in the middle. Germline-derived CDR1 and CDR2 are SGHAT and FQDESV (reference sequence). This CDR3 reads CASSLSRGGYGYTF. CDR3 coding DNA: TGTGCCAGCAGCCTATCAAGGGGCGGATATGGCTACACCTTC.

The chain employs TRBV29-1 and TRBJ1-1, with D maybe TRBD1 (5 bases). CDR3 length: 18 residues. V was trimmed by 5 bases and J by 3 bases, leaving 28 bases between them. The germline CDR1 and CDR2 sequences are SQVTM and ANQGSEA. The CDR3 region is CSVPEWGDGRVVDTEAFF. DNA of the CDR3: TGCAGCGTTCCGGAGTGGGGGGATGGTAGGGTTGTGGACACTGAAGCTTTCTTT.

The chain is built from TRBV5-1 and TRBJ1-2; 8 bases fit TRBD1. The junction had 5 bases not matched to a gene; V was cut back by 0 bases and J by 4 bases. CDR1 and CDR2 from the germline V gene are SGHRS and YFSETQ. This CDR3 is 15 amino acids long. CDR3 in DNA: TGCGCCAGCAGCTTGGATTTGGACAGGGTCTATGGCTACACCTTC. This sequence encodes CASSLDLDRVYGYTF.

V usage is TRBV5-4 and J usage is TRBJ2-1; 9 positions match TRBD1. CDR1 and CDR2 (germline): SGHNT, YYREEE (reference sequence). The CDR3 is 15 amino acids. V gave up 0 bases and J gave up 6 bases; unmatched junction bases: 4. The CDR3 DNA follows: TGTGCCAGCAGCTTGGGACAGGGGGGGCCCAATGAGCAGTTCTTC. Protein product: CASSLGQGGPNEQFF.

This clone was recorded only once. This chain joins TRBV7-9 and TRBJ2-5; 8 bases agree with TRBD2. The CDR3 spans 19 residues. The germline CDR1 and CDR2 sequences are SEHNR and FQNEAQ (reference sequence). Germline trimming cut 5 bases from V and 5 bases from J; bases unmatched to any gene: 22. The CDR3 loop is CASSPGPPRGTSGAETQYF. In DNA, the CDR3 is TGTGCCAGCAGCCCAGGCCCCCCTCGGGGGACTAGTGGGGCGGAGACCCAGTACTTC. Drawing the rest from reference TRBV7-9 and TRBJ2-5, the complete variable domain is DTGVSQNPRHKITKRGQNVTFRCDPISEHNRLYWYRQTLGQGPEFLTYFQNEAQLEKSRLLSDRFSAERPKGSFSTLEIQRTEQGDSAMYLCASSPGPPRGTSGAETQYFGPGTRLLVL.

The rearrangement uses TRBV5-1 and TRBJ1-1; 7 nucleotides match TRBD1. CDR1 and CDR2 (germline): SGHRS, YFSETQ. V lost 1 base, J lost 4 bases, and 4 bases stayed unmatched. CDR3 length: 14 residues. The CDR3, as DNA: TGCGCCAGCAGCTTGCAGGGGGGGATCACTGAAGCTTTCTTT. Translated: CASSLQGGITEAFF.

The rearrangement links TRBV7-6 to TRBJ2-7; TRBD2 aligns across 11 bases. Germline trimming cut 5 bases from V and 3 bases from J; bases unmatched to any gene: 3. The germline CDR1 and CDR2 sequences are SGHVS and FNYEAQ. This CDR3 has 14 residues. In nucleotides, the CDR3 is TGTGCCAGCAGCCCAGGACTAGCGGGCTACGAGCAGTACTTC. It is translated as CASSPGLAGYEQYF.

The V call is TRBV18, the J call TRBJ2-5, with D uncertain. The CDR3 is 14 amino acids. The V gene's germline CDR1 is KGHSH and CDR2 LQKENI. Deletions cut 2 bases from V and 1 base from J, with 8 bases between. This CDR3 is CASSPVTGQETQYF. CDR3 DNA: TGTGCCAGCTCACCAGTGACGGGCCAAGAGACCCAGTACTTC.

This clone occurred once. The chain recombines TRBV18 with TRBJ1-1; a possible D gene is TRBD1 (6 bases). CDR1 and CDR2 from the germline V gene are KGHSH and LQKENI. The germline V and J ends were trimmed by 5 bases and 4 bases, with 17 bases remaining between them. The CDR3 is made up of 15 amino acids. Here the CDR3 DNA reads TGTGCCAGCTCAGACTGGACAGTTCGGAGCACTGAAGCTTTCTTT. Protein sequence: CASSDWTVRSTEAFF.

V usage is TRBV10-3 and J usage is TRBJ1-6; 9 bases fit TRBD1. CDR1 and CDR2 from the germline V gene are ENHRY and SYGVKD. J was trimmed by 10 bases and V by 4 bases; bases with no gene match: 8. CDR3 length: 15 amino acids. This chain's CDR3 is CAISGPGQGTSPLHF. The CDR3 coding sequence is TGTGCCATCAGTGGACCGGGACAGGGCACCTCACCCCTCCACTTT.